One and the same sample provided the 8 T cell receptor beta chains below, sequenced in a study of beta chain features in type 1 diabetes. TCRB transcripts that were expressed got sequenced, as all of the isolated RNA had been reverse transcribed. Some clones are missing from TCRdb's copy, which holds only in-frame ones; the method was immunoSEQ multiplex PCR. The sample carries 120,000 to 150,000 clones, under 60% recorded once. Sequenced material: Tregs from blood. These receptors came from a man between 18 and 35 years old in good health.

This clone appeared a few times. This rearrangement joins TRBV4-2 to TRBJ2-5; a possible D gene is TRBD1 (7 bases). The DNA end favors TRBJ2-7, so the J call may be wrong. The CDR3 is 14 amino acids. Germline values: CDR1 LGHNA, CDR2 YNFKEQ. CDR3 nucleotide sequence: TGTGCCAGCAGGGGGCAGGGGGGTATGAGCGAGCAGTACTTC. Translated, it gives CASRGQGGMSEQYF.

This rearrangement joins TRBV30 to TRBJ1-2, with a weak D call TRBD1 (6 bases). This CDR3 comprises 15 residues. Trimming cost V 0 bases and J 6 bases, with 17 bases left between them. Germline V CDR1 and CDR2: GTSNPN, SVGIG (reference sequence). The CDR3 here is CAWSVRSWGRNGYTF. The CDR3 DNA reads as TGTGCCTGGAGTGTACGGTCTTGGGGGCGAAATGGCTACACCTTC.

This clone has a handful of counts. This chain joins TRBV6-6 and TRBJ1-5; D perhaps matches TRBD1 (5 bases). Trimming took 6 bases from V and 3 from J, leaving 9 bases between them. The CDR3 is 13 residues long. Looked up from germline, CDR1 is MNHNY and CDR2 is SVGAGI (reference sequence). CDR3 loop: CASRRGDNQPQHF. Here the CDR3 DNA reads TGTGCCAGCAGGCGGGGGGACAATCAGCCCCAGCATTTT.

This clone was observed a few times. This sequence joins TRBV18 and TRBJ1-3, with 8 bases aligning to TRBD1. Germline V gene sequence: CDR1 KGHSH, CDR2 LQKENI. The CDR3 sequence is 15 residues long. V gave up 4 bases and J gave up 0 bases; unmatched junction bases: 2. CDR3 sequence: CASSLGQGSGNTIYF. The CDR3 region has the DNA TGTGCCAGCTCACTTGGACAGGGCTCTGGAAACACCATATATTTT.

This sequence joins TRBV29-1 and TRBJ2-5, with 7 bases that match TRBD1. Germline loops: CDR1 SQVTM, CDR2 ANQGSEA. Unmatched junction bases numbered 3, after V lost 4 bases and J lost 4 bases. The CDR3 is 12 amino acids. CDR3 nucleotide sequence: TGCAGCGTTGGGGACAGCACAGAGACCCAGTACTTC. Translated: CSVGDSTETQYF. The entire variable domain, with the rest obtained from reference TRBV29-1 and TRBJ2-5, is as follows: SAVISQKPSRDICQRGTSLTIQCQVDSQVTMMFWYRQQPGQSLTLIATANQGSEATYESGFVIDKFPISRPNLTFSTLTVSNMSPEDSSIYLCSVGDSTETQYFGPGTRLLVL.

The genes are TRBV25-1 and TRBJ2-1; TRBD2 is a possible D gene (6 bases). The CDR3 has 16 residues. The germline V gene has CDR1 MGHDK and CDR2 SYGVNS. The V end lost 1 base, the J end lost 3 bases, and 13 bases lay between the germline ends. The CDR3 is CASSEFSGENYNEQFF. The CDR3 DNA is TGTGCCAGCAGTGAATTTTCGGGGGAAAACTACAATGAGCAGTTCTTC.

The chain employs TRBV6-4 and TRBJ2-1; 9 nucleotides agree with TRBD1. V trimming: 4 bases; J trimming: 2 bases; junction bases outside the gene matches: 6. CDR1 MRHNA and CDR2 SNTAGT come from the germline V gene. The CDR3 has 16 amino acids. CDR3 coding DNA: TGTGCCAGCAGTGCCGGGACAGGGAGTACCTACAATGAGCAGTTCTTC. This codes for CASSAGTGSTYNEQFF.

The V gene is TRBV21-1, the J gene TRBJ2-2; whether TRBD1, the table's D call, matches the DNA was not checked. TRBV21-1 is an annotated pseudogene. The CDR3 consists of 12 residues. In nucleotides, the CDR3 is TGTGCCAGGACAGGCCTCGCCGGGGAGCTGTTTTTT. It is translated as CARTGLAGELFF.